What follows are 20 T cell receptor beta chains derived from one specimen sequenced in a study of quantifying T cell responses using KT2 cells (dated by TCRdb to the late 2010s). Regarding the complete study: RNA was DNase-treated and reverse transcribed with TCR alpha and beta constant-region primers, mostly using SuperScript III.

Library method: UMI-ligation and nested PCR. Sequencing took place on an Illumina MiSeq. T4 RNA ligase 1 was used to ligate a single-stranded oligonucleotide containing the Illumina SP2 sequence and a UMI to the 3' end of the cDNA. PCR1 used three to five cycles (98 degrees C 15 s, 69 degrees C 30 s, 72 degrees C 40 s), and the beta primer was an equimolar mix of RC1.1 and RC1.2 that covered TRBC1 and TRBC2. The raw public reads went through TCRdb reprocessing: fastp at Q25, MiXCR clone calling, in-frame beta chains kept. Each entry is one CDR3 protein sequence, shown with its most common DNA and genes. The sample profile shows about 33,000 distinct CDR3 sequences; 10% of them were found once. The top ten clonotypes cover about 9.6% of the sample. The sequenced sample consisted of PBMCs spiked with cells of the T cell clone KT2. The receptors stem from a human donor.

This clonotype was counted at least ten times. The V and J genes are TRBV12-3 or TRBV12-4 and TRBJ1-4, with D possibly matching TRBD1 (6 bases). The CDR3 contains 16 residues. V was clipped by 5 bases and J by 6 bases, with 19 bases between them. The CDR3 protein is CASSPPPGTRDEKLFF. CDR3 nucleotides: TGTGCCAGCAGTCCACCCCCCGGGACAAGAGATGAAAAACTGTTTTTT.

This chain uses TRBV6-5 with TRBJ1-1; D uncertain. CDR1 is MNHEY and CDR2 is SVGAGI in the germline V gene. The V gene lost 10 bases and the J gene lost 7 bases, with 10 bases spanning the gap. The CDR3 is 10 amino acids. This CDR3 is CATGKYEAFF. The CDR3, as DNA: TGTGCCACTGGAAAGTATGAAGCTTTCTTT.

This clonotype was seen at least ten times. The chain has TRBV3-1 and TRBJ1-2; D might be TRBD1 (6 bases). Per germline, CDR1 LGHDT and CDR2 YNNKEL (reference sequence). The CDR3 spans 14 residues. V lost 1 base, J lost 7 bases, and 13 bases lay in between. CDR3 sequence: CASSQVVQGFGYTF. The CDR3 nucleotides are TGTGCCAGCAGCCAAGTGGTACAGGGATTTGGCTACACCTTC.

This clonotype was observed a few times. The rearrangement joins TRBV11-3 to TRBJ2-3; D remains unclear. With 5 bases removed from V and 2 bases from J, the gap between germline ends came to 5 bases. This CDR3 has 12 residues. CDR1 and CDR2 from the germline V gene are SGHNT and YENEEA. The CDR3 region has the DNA TGTGCCAGCAGCACCCCCACAGATACGCAGTATTTT. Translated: CASSTPTDTQYF.

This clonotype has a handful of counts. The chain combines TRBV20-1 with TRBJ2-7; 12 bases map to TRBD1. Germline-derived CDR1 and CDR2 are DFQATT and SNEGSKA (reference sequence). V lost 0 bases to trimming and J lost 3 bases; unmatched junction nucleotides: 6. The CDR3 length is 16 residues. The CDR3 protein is CSARDGGTGGSYEQYF. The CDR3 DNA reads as TGCAGTGCTAGAGATGGGGGGACAGGGGGCAGCTACGAGCAGTACTTC.

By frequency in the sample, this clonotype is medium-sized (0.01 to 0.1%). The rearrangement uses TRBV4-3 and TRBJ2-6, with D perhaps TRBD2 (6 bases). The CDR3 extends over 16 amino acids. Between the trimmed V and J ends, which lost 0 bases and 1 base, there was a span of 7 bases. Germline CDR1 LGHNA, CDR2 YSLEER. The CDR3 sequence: CASSQDRGSGANVLTF. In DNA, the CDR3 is TGCGCCAGCAGCCAAGATCGGGGGTCTGGGGCCAACGTCCTGACTTTC.

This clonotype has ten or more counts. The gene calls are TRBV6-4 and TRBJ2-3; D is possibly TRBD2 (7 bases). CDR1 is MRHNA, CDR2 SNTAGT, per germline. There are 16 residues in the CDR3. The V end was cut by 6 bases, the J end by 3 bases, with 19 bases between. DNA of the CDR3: TGTGCCAGCAGCCCCTTCGGGGGGCAGTCTACAGATACGCAGTATTTT. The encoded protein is CASSPFGGQSTDTQYF.

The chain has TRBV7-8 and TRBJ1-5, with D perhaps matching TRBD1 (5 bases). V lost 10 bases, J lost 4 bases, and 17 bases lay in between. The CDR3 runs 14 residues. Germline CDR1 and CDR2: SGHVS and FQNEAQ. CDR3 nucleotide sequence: TGTGCCACCAGGGTTACGTTCGGGAATCAGCCCCAGCATTTT. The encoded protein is CATRVTFGNQPQHF.

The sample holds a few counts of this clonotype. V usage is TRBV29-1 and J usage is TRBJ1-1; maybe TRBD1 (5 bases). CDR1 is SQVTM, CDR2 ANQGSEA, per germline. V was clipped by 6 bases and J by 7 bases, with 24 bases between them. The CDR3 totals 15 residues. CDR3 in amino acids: CSVIWGGTTPREAFF. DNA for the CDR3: TGCAGCGTGATTTGGGGGGGGACCACGCCACGTGAAGCTTTCTTT.

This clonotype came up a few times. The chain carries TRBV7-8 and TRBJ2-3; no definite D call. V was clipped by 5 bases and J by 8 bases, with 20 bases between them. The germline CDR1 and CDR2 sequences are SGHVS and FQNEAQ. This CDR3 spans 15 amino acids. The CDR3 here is CASSVETGPRGTQYF. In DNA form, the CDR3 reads TGTGCCAGCAGCGTAGAAACGGGTCCACGTGGTACGCAGTATTTT.

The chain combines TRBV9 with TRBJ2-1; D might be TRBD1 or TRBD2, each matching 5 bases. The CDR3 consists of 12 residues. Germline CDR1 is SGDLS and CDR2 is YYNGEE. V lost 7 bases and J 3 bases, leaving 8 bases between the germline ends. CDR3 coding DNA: TGTGCCAGCGGGACGCGCTACAATGAGCAGTTCTTC. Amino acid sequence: CASGTRYNEQFF. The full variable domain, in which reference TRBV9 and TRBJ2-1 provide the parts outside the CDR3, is DSGVTQTPKHLITATGQRVTLRCSPRSGDLSVYWYQQSLDQGLQFLIQYYNGEERAKGNILERFSAQQFPDLHSELNLSSLELGDSALYFCASGTRYNEQFFGPGTRLTVL.

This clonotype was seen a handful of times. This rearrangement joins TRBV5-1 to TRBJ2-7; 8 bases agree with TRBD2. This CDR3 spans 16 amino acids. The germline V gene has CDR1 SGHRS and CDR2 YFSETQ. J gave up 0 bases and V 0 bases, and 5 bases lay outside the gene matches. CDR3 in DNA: TGCGCCAGCAGCTTGGCGGGCGGGGGGAACTCCTACGAGCAGTACTTC. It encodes CASSLAGGGNSYEQYF.

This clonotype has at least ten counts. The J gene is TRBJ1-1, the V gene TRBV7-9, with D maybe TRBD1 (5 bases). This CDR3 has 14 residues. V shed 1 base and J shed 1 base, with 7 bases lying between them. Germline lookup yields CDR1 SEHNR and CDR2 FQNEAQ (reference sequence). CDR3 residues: CASSLGQRNTEAFF. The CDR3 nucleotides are TGTGCCAGCAGCTTAGGACAGCGGAACACTGAAGCTTTCTTT.

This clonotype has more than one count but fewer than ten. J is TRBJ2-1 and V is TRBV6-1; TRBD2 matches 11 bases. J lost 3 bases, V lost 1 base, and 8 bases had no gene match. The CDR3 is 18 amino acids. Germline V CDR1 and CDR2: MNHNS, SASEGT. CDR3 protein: CASSEEFTSGGFYNEQFF. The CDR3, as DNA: TGTGCCAGCAGTGAAGAGTTTACTAGCGGGGGCTTCTACAATGAGCAGTTCTTC.

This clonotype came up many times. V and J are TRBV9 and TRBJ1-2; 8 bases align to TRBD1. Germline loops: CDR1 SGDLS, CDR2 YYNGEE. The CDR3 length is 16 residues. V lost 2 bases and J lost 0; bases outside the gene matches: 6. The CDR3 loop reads CASSVGRGLPNYGYTF. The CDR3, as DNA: TGTGCCAGCAGCGTGGGCAGGGGGCTACCTAACTATGGCTACACCTTC.

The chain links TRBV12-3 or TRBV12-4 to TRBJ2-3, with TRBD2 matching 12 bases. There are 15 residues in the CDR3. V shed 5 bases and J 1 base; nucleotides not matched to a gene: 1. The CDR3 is CASSRLAGGTDTQYF. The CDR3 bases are TGTGCCAGCAGTCGACTAGCGGGGGGCACAGATACGCAGTATTTT.

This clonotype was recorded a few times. The CDR3 is CASSGGGNEQFF. The DNA of the CDR3 is TGTGCCAGCAGCGGAGGAGGCAATGAGCAGTTCTTC. This chain links TRBV2 with TRBJ2-1; a possible D gene is TRBD2 (5 bases). CDR1 and CDR2 (germline): SNHLY, FYNNEI. This CDR3 is built from 12 residues. V was trimmed by 6 bases and J by 6 bases, leaving 9 bases between them. Combining the CDR3 with reference TRBV2 and TRBJ2-1 gives the whole variable domain EPEVTQTPSHQVTQMGQEVILRCVPISNHLYFYWYRQILGQKVEFLVSFYNNEISEKSEIFDDQFSVERPDGSNFTLKIRSTKLEDSAMYFCASSGGGNEQFFGPGTRLTVL.

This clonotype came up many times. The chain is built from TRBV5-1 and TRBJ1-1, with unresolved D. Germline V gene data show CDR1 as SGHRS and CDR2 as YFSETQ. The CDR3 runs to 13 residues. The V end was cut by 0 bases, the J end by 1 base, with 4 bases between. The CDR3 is CASSLGANTEAFF. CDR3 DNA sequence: TGCGCCAGCAGCTTGGGGGCGAACACTGAAGCTTTCTTT.

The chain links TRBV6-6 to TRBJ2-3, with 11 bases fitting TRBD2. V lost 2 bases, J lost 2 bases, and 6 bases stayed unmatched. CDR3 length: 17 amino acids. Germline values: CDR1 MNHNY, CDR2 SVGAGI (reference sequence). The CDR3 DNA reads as TGTGCCAGCAGTTACGTGGGACTAGCGGACTTCACAGATACGCAGTATTTT. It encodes CASSYVGLADFTDTQYF.

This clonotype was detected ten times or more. The DNA for the CDR3 is TGCGCCAGCAGCCAAATACCAAACTATGGCTACACCTTC. This gives the protein CASSQIPNYGYTF. The chain recombines TRBV4-1 with TRBJ1-2; D not certain. Germline loops: CDR1 MGHRA, CDR2 YSYEKL. This CDR3 comprises 13 residues. With 2 bases removed from V and 2 bases from J, the gap between germline ends came to 6 bases.